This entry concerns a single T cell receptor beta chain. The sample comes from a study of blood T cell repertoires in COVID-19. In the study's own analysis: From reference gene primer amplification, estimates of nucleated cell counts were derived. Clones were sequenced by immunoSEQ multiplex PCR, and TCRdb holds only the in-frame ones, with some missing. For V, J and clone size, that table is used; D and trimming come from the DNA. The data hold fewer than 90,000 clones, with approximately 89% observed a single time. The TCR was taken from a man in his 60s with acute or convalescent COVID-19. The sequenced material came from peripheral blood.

The CDR3 reads CASRFRDTTYEQYF. CDR3 coding DNA: TGCGCCAGCAGGTTCCGGGACACGACCTACGAGCAGTACTTC. The chain combines TRBV5-1 with TRBJ2-7; D perhaps matches TRBD1 (6 bases). This CDR3 has 14 amino acids. Germline assignment: CDR1 SGHRS and CDR2 YFSETQ. V lost 5 bases, J lost 2 bases, and 14 bases lay in between. Drawing the rest from reference TRBV5-1 and TRBJ2-7, the complete variable domain is KAGVTQTPRYLIKTRGQQVTLSCSPISGHRSVSWYQQTPGQGLQFLFEYFSETQRNKGNFPGRFSGRQFSNSRSEMNVSTLELGDSALYLCASRFRDTTYEQYFGPGTRLTVT.